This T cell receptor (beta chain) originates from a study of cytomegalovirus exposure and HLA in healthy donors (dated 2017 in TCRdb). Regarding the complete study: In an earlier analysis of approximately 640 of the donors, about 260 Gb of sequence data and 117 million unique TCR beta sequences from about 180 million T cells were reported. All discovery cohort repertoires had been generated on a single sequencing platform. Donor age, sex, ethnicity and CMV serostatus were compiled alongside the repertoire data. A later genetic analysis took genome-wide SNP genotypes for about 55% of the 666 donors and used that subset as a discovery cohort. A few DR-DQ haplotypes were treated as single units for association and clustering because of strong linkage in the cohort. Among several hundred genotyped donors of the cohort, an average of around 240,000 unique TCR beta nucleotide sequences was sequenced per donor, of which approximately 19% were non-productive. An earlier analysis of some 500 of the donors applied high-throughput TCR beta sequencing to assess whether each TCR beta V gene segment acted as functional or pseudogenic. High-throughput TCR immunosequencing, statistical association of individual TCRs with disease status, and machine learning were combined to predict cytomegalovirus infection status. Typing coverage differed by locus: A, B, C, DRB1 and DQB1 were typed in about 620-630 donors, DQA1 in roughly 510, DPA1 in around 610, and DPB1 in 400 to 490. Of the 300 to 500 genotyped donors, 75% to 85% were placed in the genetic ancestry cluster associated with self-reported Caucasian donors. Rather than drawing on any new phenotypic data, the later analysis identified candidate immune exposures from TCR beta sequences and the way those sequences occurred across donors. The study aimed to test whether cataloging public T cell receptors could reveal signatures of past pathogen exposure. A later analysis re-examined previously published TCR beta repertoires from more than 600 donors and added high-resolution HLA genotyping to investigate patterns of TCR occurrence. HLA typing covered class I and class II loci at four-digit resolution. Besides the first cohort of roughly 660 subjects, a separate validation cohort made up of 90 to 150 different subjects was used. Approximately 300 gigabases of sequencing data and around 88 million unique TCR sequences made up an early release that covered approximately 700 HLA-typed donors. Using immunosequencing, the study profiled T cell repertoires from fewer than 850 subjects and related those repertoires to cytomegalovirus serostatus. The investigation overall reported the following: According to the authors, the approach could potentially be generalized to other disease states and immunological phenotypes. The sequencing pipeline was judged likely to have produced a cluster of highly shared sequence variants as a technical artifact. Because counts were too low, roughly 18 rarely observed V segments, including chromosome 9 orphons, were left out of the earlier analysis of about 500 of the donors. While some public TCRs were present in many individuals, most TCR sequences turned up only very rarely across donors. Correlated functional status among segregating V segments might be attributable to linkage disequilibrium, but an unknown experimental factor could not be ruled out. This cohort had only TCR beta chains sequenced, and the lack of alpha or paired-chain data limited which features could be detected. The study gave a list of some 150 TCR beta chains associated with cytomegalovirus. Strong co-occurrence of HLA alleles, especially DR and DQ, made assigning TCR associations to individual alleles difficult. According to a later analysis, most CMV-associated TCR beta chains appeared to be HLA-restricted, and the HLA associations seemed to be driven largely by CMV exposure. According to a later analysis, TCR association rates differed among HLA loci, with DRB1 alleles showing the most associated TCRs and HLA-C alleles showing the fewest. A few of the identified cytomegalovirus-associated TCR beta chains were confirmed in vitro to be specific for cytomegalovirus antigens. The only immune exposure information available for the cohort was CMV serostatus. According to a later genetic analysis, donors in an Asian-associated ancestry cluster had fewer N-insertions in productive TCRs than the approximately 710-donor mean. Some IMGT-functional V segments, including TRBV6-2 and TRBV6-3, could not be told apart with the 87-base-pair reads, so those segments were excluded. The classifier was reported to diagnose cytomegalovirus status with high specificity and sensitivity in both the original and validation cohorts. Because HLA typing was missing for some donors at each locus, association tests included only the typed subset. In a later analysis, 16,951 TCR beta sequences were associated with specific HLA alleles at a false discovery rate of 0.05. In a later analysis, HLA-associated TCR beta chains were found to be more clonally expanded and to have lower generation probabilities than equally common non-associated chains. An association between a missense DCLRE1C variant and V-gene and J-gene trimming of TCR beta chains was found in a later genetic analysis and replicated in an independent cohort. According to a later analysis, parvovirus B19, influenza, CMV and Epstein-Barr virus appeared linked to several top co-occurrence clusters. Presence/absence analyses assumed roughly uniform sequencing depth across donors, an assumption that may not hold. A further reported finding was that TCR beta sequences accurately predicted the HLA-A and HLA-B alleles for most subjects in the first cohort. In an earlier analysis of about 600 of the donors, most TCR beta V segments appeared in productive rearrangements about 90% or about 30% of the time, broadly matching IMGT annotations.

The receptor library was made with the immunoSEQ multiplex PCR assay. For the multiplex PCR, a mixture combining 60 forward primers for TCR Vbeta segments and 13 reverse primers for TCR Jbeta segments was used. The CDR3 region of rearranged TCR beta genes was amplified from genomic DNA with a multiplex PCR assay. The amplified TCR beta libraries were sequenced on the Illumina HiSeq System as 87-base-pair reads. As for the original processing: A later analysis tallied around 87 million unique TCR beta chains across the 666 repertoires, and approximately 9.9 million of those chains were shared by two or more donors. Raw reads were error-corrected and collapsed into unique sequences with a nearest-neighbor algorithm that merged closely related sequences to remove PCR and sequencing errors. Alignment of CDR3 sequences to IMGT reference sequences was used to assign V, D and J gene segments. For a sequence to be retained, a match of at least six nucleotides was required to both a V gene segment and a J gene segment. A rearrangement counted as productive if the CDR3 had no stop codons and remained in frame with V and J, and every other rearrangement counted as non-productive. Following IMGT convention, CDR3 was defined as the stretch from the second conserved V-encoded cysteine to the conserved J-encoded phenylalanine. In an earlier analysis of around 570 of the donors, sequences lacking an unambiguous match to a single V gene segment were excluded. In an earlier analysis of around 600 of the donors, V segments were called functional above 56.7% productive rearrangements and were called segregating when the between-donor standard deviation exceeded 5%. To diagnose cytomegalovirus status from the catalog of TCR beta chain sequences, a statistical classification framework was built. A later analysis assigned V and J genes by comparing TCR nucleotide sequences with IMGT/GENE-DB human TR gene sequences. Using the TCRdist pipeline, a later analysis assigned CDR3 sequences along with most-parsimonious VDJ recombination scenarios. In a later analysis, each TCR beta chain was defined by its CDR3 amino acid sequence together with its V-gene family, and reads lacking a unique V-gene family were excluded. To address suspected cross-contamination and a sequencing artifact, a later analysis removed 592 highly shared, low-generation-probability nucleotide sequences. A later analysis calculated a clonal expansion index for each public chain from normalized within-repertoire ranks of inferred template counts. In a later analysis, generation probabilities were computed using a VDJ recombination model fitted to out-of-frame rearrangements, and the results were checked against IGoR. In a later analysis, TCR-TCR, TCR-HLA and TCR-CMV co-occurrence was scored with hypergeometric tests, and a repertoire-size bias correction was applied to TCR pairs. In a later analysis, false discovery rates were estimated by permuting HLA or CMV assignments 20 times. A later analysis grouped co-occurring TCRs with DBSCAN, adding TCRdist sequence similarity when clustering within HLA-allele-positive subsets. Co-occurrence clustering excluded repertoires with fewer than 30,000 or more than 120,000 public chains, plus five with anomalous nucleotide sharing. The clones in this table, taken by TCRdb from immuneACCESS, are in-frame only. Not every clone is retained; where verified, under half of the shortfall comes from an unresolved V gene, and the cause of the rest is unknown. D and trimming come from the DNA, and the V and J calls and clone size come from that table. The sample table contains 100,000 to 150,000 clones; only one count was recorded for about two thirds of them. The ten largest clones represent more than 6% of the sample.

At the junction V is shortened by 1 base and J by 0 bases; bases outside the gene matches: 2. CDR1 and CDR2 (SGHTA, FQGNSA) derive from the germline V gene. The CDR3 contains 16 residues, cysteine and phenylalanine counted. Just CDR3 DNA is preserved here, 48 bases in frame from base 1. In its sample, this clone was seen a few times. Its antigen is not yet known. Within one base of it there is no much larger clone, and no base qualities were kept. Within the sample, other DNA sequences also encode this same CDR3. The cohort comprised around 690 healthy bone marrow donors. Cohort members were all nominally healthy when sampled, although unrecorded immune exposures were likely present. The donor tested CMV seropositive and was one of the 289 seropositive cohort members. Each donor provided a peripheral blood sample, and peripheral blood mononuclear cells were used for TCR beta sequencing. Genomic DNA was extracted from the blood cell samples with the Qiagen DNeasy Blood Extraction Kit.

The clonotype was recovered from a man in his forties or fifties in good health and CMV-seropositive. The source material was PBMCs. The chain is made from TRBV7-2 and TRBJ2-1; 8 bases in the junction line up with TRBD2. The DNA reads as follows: TGTGCCAGCAGCTTAGGTGGGACTAGCTCCTACAATGAGCAGTTCTTC. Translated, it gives CASSLGGTSSYNEQFF.